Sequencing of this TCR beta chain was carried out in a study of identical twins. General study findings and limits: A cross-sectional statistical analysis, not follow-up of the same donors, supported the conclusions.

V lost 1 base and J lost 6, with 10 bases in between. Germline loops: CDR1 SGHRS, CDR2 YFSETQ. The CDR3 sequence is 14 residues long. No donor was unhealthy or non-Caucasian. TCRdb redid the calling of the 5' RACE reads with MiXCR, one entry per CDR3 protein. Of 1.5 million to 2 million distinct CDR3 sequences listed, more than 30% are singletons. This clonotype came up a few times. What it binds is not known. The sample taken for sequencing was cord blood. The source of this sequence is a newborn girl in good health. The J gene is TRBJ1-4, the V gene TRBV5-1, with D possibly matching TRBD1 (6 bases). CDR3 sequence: CASSLRGPDEKLFF. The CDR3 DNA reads TGCGCCAGCAGCTTGCGGGGGCCCGATGAAAAACTGTTTTTT.